Sequencing of this T cell receptor (beta chain) was carried out in a study of T-cell memory formation after mild COVID-19. Points from the study as a whole: CD4+ bias marked clones expanding day 15 to 37, unlike balanced contracting clones. Contracting CD4+ clones lay largely in CM and EM, with CD8+ ones residing in EMRA. A second wave of clones peaked on day 37, and their SARS-CoV-2 specificity went unconfirmed.

This CDR3 has 16 residues. The ends lost 5 bases at V and 5 bases at J; junction bases unmatched: 10. Germline values: CDR1 SGHTA, CDR2 FQGNSA. TCRdb fed the 5' RACE reads into MiXCR, producing one record per CDR3 protein. The data show a few hundred thousand distinct CDR3 sequences, 15% to 20% seen once. As for this clonotype: Its antigen is not known.

The clonotype was recovered from a young man who had mild COVID-19 (a few samples of this study predate the infection). Cell type and time point are not known. The specimen was PBMCs or a T cell subset sorted from them (not recorded which). This chain joins TRBV7-2 and TRBJ1-4; 8 bases align to TRBD1. The CDR3 coding sequence is TGTGCCAGCAGCCGACAGGGGCCCTTAATAAATGAAAAACTGTTTTTT. Translated, it gives CASSRQGPLINEKLFF.